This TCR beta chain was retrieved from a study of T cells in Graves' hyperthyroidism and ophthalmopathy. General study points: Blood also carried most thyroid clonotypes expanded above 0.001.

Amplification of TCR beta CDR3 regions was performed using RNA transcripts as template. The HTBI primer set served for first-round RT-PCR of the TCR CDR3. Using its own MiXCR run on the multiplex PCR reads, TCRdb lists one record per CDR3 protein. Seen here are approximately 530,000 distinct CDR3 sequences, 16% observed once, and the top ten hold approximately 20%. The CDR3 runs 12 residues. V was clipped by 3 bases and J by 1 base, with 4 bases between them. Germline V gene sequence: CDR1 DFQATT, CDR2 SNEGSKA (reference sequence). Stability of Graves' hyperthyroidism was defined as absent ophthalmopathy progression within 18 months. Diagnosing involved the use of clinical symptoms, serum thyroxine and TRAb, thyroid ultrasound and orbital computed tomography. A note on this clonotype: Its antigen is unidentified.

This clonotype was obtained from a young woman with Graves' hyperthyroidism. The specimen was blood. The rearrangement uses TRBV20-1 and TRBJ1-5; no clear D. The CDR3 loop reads CSASESNQPQHF. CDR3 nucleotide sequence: TGCAGTGCTAGCGAGAGCAATCAGCCCCAGCATTTT.